Listed here are 15 T cell receptor beta chains from one sample, sequenced in a study of Ad26.COV2.S vaccination and SARS-CoV-2 variants. The treatment here: 19 received Ad26.COV2.S at low or high dose, single or two shots; about 5 received placebo; per-sample allocation not given. Sampling took place 63 days after the first vaccine or placebo injection. TCRdb keeps only in-frame clones here, not all; method: immunoSEQ multiplex PCR. The sample lists 300,000 to 350,000 clones, 86% occurring once. The source material was peripheral blood, sampled in a trial of Ad26.COV2.S vaccine versus placebo. These receptors were taken from a person aged 18 to 65 who received the Ad26.COV2.S COVID-19 vaccine or a placebo.

This chain connects TRBV7-6 to TRBJ2-3, with TRBD1 matching 8 bases. Germline V gives CDR1 SGHVS, CDR2 FNYEAQ. V was clipped by 5 bases and J by 0 bases; unmatched bases: 10. The CDR3 runs to 17 residues. The CDR3 is CASSRPSDRVSTDTQYF. The CDR3 coding sequence is TGTGCCAGCAGCCGACCCTCGGACAGGGTGAGCACAGATACGCAGTATTTT.

The chain joins TRBV29-1 to TRBJ2-3; TRBD1 aligns across 7 bases. Trimming at V came to 7 bases and at J to 4 bases, leaving 14 bases not matched to a gene. Per germline, CDR1 SQVTM and CDR2 ANQGSEA. This CDR3 has 15 amino acids. In nucleotides, the CDR3 is TGCAGCGCCCAAGGGGGCCAGGGTGGGGCAGATACGCAGTATTTT. Protein sequence: CSAQGGQGGADTQYF.

The CDR3 coding sequence is TGTGCCAGCAGCGTAGAACCGGGGACGAACACTGAAGCTTTCTTT. Amino acids: CASSVEPGTNTEAFF. The rearrangement joins TRBV9 to TRBJ1-1; D perhaps matches TRBD1 (5 bases). Germline V CDR1 and CDR2: SGDLS, YYNGEE. This CDR3 is 15 amino acids long. Trimming left V 0 bases short and J 1 base short, with 10 bases between.

This sequence joins TRBV4-3 and TRBJ2-1; 7 nucleotides agree with TRBD2. The CDR3 loop spans 16 amino acids. Germline V gene sequence: CDR1 LGHNA, CDR2 YSLEER. Trimming removed 0 bases from V and 8 bases from J; junction bases left unmatched: 10. CDR3 coding DNA: TGCGCCAGCAGCCAAGAGTATAAGCGGGGCGGGGATGAGCAGTTCTTC. As protein: CASSQEYKRGGDEQFF.

The gene calls are TRBV3-1 (or the pseudogene TRBV3-2) and TRBJ2-3; TRBD2 matches 9 bases. The J segment lost 2 bases and the V segment lost 6 bases, leaving 9 bases of the junction unmatched. CDR1 is LGHDT, CDR2 YNNKEL, per germline (reference sequence). The CDR3 has 16 residues. CDR3 in DNA: TGTGCCAGCAGGCCCTTCGGCGGGGGGGCCACAGATACGCAGTATTTT. It is translated as CASRPFGGGATDTQYF.

J is TRBJ2-1 and V is TRBV11-2; 9 bases line up with TRBD2. V shed 2 bases and J 7 bases; nucleotides not matched to a gene: 18. Germline loops: CDR1 SGHAT, CDR2 FQNNGV. This CDR3 is 19 amino acids long. CDR3 amino acids: CASSLRASGETLGLNEQFF. The DNA for the CDR3 is TGTGCCAGCAGCTTACGCGCTAGCGGGGAGACCCTAGGGTTGAATGAGCAGTTCTTC. Full variable domain (rest looked up from reference TRBV11-2 and TRBJ2-1): EAGVAQSPRYKIIEKRQSVAFWCNPISGHATLYWYQQILGQGPKLLIQFQNNGVVDDSQLPKDRFSAERLKGVDSTLKIQPAKLEDSAVYLCASSLRASGETLGLNEQFFGPGTRLTVL.

J is TRBJ1-5 and V is TRBV27; no definite D call. V shed 0 bases and J shed 7 bases, with 10 bases lying between them. The CDR3 loop spans 14 amino acids. Germline values: CDR1 MNHEY, CDR2 SMNVEV (reference sequence). The CDR3 DNA is TGTGCCAGCAGTTTATCAGGGCATATACAGCCCCAGCATTTT. The encoded protein is CASSLSGHIQPQHF.

The chain's CDR3 is CARSSRTGTYNEQFF. In DNA form, the CDR3 reads TGTGCCAGAAGTTCGAGGACAGGGACCTACAATGAGCAGTTCTTC. The chain is built from TRBV5-3 and TRBJ2-1; 8 positions match TRBD1. TRBV5-3 is assigned to the ORF class and has an uncertain function. CDR3 length: 15 residues. V lost 5 bases to trimming and J lost 2 bases; unmatched junction nucleotides: 6.

This chain joins TRBV14 and TRBJ2-2; D is possibly TRBD1 (6 bases). The CDR3 runs 13 residues. Germline loops: CDR1 SGHDN, CDR2 FVKESK. The germline V and J ends were trimmed by 5 bases and 6 bases, with 10 bases remaining between them. CDR3 region: CASSNTGSGELFF. CDR3 bases: TGTGCCAGCAGCAACACAGGGTCCGGGGAGCTGTTTTTT.

This chain uses TRBV29-1 with TRBJ1-1, with 8 bases lining up with TRBD1. The trim removed 7 bases at V and 4 bases at J, leaving 5 bases unmatched. The CDR3 has 12 residues. Germline V lookup: CDR1 SQVTM, CDR2 ANQGSEA. CDR3 sequence: CSGNRGATEAFF. The DNA of the CDR3 is TGCAGCGGAAACAGGGGGGCCACTGAAGCTTTCTTT. The full variable domain, its missing parts supplied by reference TRBV29-1 and TRBJ1-1, is SAVISQKPSRDICQRGTSLTIQCQVDSQVTMMFWYRQQPGQSLTLIATANQGSEATYESGFVIDKFPISRPNLTFSTLTVSNMSPEDSSIYLCSGNRGATEAFFGQGTRLTVV.

The chain employs TRBV7-2 and TRBJ1-1; TRBD1 might be the D (6 bases). The V end lost 5 bases, the J end lost 4 bases, and 14 bases lay between the germline ends. Germline assignment: CDR1 SGHTA and CDR2 FQGNSA. The CDR3 consists of 14 residues. This CDR3 reads CASSPYGGLTEAFF. CDR3 sequence (DNA): TGTGCCAGCAGCCCATACGGGGGCCTCACTGAAGCTTTCTTT.

This chain connects TRBV30 to TRBJ1-1; D is possibly TRBD1 (5 bases). The germline CDR1 and CDR2 sequences are GTSNPN and SVGIG (reference sequence). V was clipped by 7 bases and J by 2 bases, with 20 bases between them. The CDR3 extends over 15 amino acids. CDR3 DNA: TGTGCCTCTCCTCGAGGGGCAGATGAAAACACTGAAGCTTTCTTT. Residues: CASPRGADENTEAFF.

The J gene is TRBJ1-2, the V gene TRBV9; possibly TRBD1 for D (6 bases). This CDR3 has 15 residues. Germline V CDR1 and CDR2: SGDLS, YYNGEE. V was shortened by 3 bases and J by 1 base, with 13 bases between the two germline ends. The CDR3 here is CASSAGRDNNYGYTF. DNA of the CDR3: TGTGCCAGCAGCGCCGGGCGGGACAATAACTATGGCTACACCTTC.

In this sample, this clone turned up a few times. The rearrangement uses TRBV18 and TRBJ2-7, with 9 bases matching TRBD1. V lost 6 bases and J lost 2; bases outside the gene matches: 5. Germline-derived CDR1 and CDR2 are KGHSH and LQKENI. The CDR3 contains 14 residues. This CDR3 reads CASSPGTGTYEQYF. The CDR3 DNA is TGTGCCAGCTCCCCCGGGACAGGGACCTACGAGCAGTACTTC.

This sequence joins TRBV5-4 and TRBJ1-5, with 8 bases identical to TRBD1. The CDR3 totals 15 residues. Germline assignment: CDR1 SGHNT and CDR2 YYREEE (reference sequence). V lost 4 bases and J lost 6; bases outside the gene matches: 9. The CDR3 loop is CASSTDRGYGQPQHF. The CDR3 DNA reads TGTGCCAGCAGCACAGACAGGGGTTACGGTCAGCCCCAGCATTTT.